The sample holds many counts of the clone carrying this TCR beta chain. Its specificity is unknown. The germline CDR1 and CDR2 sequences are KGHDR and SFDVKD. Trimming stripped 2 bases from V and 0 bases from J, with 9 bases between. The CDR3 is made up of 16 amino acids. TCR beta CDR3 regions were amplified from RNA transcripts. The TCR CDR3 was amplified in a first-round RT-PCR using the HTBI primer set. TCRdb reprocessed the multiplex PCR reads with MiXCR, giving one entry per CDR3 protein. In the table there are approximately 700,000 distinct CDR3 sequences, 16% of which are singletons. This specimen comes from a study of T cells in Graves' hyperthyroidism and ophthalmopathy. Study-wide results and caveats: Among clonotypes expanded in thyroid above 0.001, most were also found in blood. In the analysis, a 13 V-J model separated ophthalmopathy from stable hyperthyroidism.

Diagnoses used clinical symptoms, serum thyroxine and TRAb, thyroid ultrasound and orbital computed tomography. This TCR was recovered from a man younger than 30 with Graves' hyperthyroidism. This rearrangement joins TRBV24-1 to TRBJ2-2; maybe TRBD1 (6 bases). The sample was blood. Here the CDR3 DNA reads TGTGCCACCAGTGATTCTGGGGGCGCGAACACCGGGGAGCTGTTTTTT. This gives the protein CATSDSGGANTGELFF.